This T cell receptor (beta chain) emerged from a study of CD8 T cells in ankylosing spondylitis. General observations from the study: Within matched ankylosing spondylitis synovial fluid, disease-linked clones were reportedly significantly enriched. Ankylosing spondylitis blood appeared to carry a characteristic TCR beta motif of roughly 8 highly homologous variants.

TCRdb called the 5' RACE reads again in MiXCR, with one record for every CDR3 protein. The sample lists fewer than 750,000 distinct CDR3 sequences, over 15% seen once, with 19% in the top ten. Germline CDR1 reads LGHDT; CDR2 reads YNNKEL (reference sequence). V lost 0 bases and J lost 2; bases outside the gene matches: 6. The CDR3 runs 17 residues. As for this clonotype: Its cognate antigen is unknown.

The TCR was taken from a male donor with ankylosing spondylitis. The sequencing sample was made of blood, either unsorted or a sorted T cell fraction (not recorded which). The chain recombines TRBV3-1 with TRBJ2-4; 8 bases agree with TRBD2. CDR3 nucleotide sequence: TGTGCCAGCAGCCAAGAATCGAGCGGGAGAACCAAAAACATTCAGTACTTC. Protein: CASSQESSGRTKNIQYF.